The rows below give T cell receptor beta chains drawn from one sample of a study of blood T cell repertoires in COVID-19. Assay: immunoSEQ multiplex PCR; the TCRdb copy retains only in-frame clones and omits some. The repertoire consists of about 260,000 clones, with over 75% occurring once and the leading ten covering more than 8.5%. Input material: peripheral blood. The receptors originated from a woman aged 65 to 85 with COVID-19, enrolled during active disease. CDR3s include the opening cysteine and the closing phenylalanine or tryptophan. The order of the fields is CDR3 length, D gene, V gene, clone size, J gene, CDR3 DNA, CDR3 protein. A D gene is named only where the DNA matches it firmly. The listing skips clone size in some rows; elsewhere it reads once, few, many or a size class.

13	-	TRBV28	few	TRBJ1-2	TGTGCCAGCAGTCCCAGCGATAACTATGGCTACACCTTC	CASSPSDNYGYTF
18	TRBD1	TRBV27	-	TRBJ2-6	TGTGCCAGCAGTTTATCGGGACAGGGGGCCCCCGGGGCCAACGTCCTGACTTTC	CASSLSGQGAPGANVLTF
15	-	TRBV18	-	TRBJ2-2	TGTGCCAGCTCACCATGGGGGCGAGACACCGGGGAGCTGTTTTTT	CASSPWGRDTGELFF
16	TRBD1	TRBV28	once	TRBJ2-5	TGTGCCAGCAGTTTACCAGGACAGGGAATTGGAGAGACCCAGTACTTC	CASSLPGQGIGETQYF
14	-	TRBV6-5	-	TRBJ1-1	TGTGCCACTTTACCCTGGGCGGGTACCACTGAAGCTTTCTTT	CATLPWAGTTEAFF
14	TRBD1	TRBV2	once	TRBJ1-6	TGCGCCACAACGATACAGGGGGGAGATTCACCCCTCCACTTT	CATTIQGGDSPLHF
15	TRBD1	TRBV20-1	-	TRBJ1-5	TGCAGTGCTAGTAGCGGACAGGGTGATGGTCAGCCCCAGCATTTT	CSASSGQGDGQPQHF
16	TRBD2	TRBV9	-	TRBJ2-5	TGTGCCAGCAGCGCGGGACGGACTAGCGGCCAAGAGACCCAGTACTTC	CASSAGRTSGQETQYF
13	-	TRBV30	-	TRBJ1-1	TGTGCCTGGAGCGCAAGGGGTTACACTGAAGCTTTCTTT	CAWSARGYTEAFF
14	-	TRBV6-5	-	TRBJ1-6	TGTGCCAGCAGTTACGGGGGCAGTAATTCACCCCTCCACTTT	CASSYGGSNSPLHF
11	-	TRBV11-2	-	TRBJ2-7	TGTGCCAGCAGCCCAATCTACGAGCAGTACTTC	CASSPIYEQYF
14	TRBD1	TRBV9	once	TRBJ2-5	TGTGCCAGCAGCGTACCGGGACAGGGGGAGACCCAGTACTTC	CASSVPGQGETQYF
15	-	TRBV3-1/TRBV3-2	once	TRBJ2-3	TGTGCCAGCAGCCAACCGGGACTGGGCGAGGATACGCAGTATTTT	CASSQPGLGEDTQYF
15	TRBD2	TRBV2	many	TRBJ2-2	TGTGCCAGCAGTGTATCAGCGGGAAGTAACGGGGAGCTGTTTTTT	CASSVSAGSNGELFF
16	TRBD2	TRBV5-5	-	TRBJ2-1	TGTGCCAGCAGCTTGTTCTGGACTAGCGGTCTCAATGAGCAGTTCTTC	CASSLFWTSGLNEQFF
14	TRBD1	TRBV3-1/TRBV3-2	-	TRBJ1-1	TGTGCCAGCAGACAAAGGACAGGGGGCACTGAAGCTTTCTTT	CASRQRTGGTEAFF
14	-	TRBV18	-	TRBJ1-6	TGTGCCAGCTCACCCAGGACAGAATCAACACCCCTCCACTTT	CASSPRTESTPLHF
16	TRBD2	TRBV5-4	-	TRBJ2-7	TGTGCCAGCAGCTTGGACACGGGACTAGCGGGAGTCGAGCAGTACTTC	CASSLDTGLAGVEQYF
15	-	TRBV9	-	TRBJ1-2	TGTGCCAGCAGCGTAGCTCTCGGGAGCGGCTATGGCTACACCTTC	CASSVALGSGYGYTF
13	-	TRBV5-1	-	TRBJ2-2	TGCGCCAGCAGCGAACTGAACACCGGGGAGCTGTTTTTT	CASSELNTGELFF
12	-	TRBV28	-	TRBJ1-6	TGTGCCAGCAACGACAGGAATTCACCCCTCCACTTT	CASNDRNSPLHF
15	TRBD1	TRBV2	-	TRBJ2-1	TGTGCCAGCAGTGAAGTAAGGACAGGGGGCGCTTCTGAGTTCTTC	CASSEVRTGGASEFF
15	-	TRBV5-1	-	TRBJ2-2	TGCGCCAGCAGCTTGGCCGGAGGGAAAGCCGGGGAGCTGTTTTTT	CASSLAGGKAGELFF
14	TRBD1	TRBV27	-	TRBJ1-2	TGTGCCAGCAGTTTATCAACAGGGGTGGATGGCTACACCTTC	CASSLSTGVDGYTF
14	TRBD1	TRBV6-5	-	TRBJ1-5	TGTGCCAGCAGTCGGGGACAGGGTAATCAGCCCCAGCATTTT	CASSRGQGNQPQHF
15	TRBD1	TRBV7-9	-	TRBJ2-1	TGTGCCAGCAGACAGGGACAGGGAACGTACAATGAGCAGTTCTTC	CASRQGQGTYNEQFF
14	-	TRBV10-2	-	TRBJ1-1	TGCGCCAGCGCCGCGGGTATCAAAGTCACTGAAGCTTTCTTT	CASAAGIKVTEAFF
16	-	TRBV15	-	TRBJ2-7	TGTGCCACCAGCAGAGATCTCGCGGGAAGACCCTACGAGCAGTACTTC	CATSRDLAGRPYEQYF
13	-	TRBV28	-	TRBJ1-1	TGTGCCAGCAGTTTATACCGACAGGAGGAAGCTTTCTTT	CASSLYRQEEAFF
13	-	TRBV3-1/TRBV3-2	-	TRBJ1-5	TGTGCCAGCAGACATACAAGTAGCGGGCCCCAGCATTTT	CASRHTSSGPQHF
16	TRBD2	TRBV4-2	-	TRBJ2-2	TGTGCCAGCAGCCAAATAATAGCGGGAAAGGTCGGGGAGCTGTTTTTT	CASSQIIAGKVGELFF
13	-	TRBV6-5	-	TRBJ1-1	TGTGCCAGCCAGCGGGTTAGCGACACTGAAGCTTTCTTT	CASQRVSDTEAFF
14	-	TRBV2	-	TRBJ2-5	TGTGCCAGCAGTAGTCGAGGCCGGCTAGAGACCCAGTACTTC	CASSSRGRLETQYF
14	-	TRBV15	-	TRBJ1-5	TGTGCCACCAGCGAACAGAGGGTTCTAGAGCCCCAGCATTTT	CATSEQRVLEPQHF
13	-	TRBV19	few	TRBJ2-7	TGTGCCAGTAGTATGACAGGCGTGGGGGAGCAGTACTTC	CASSMTGVGEQYF
20	TRBD2	TRBV9	-	TRBJ2-2	TGTGCCAGCAGCGTAGTTGGTAGCGGGAGGGCCCTTTCGAACACCGGGGAGCTGTTTTTT	CASSVVGSGRALSNTGELFF
14	TRBD1	TRBV3-1/TRBV3-2	-	TRBJ2-1	TGTGCCAGCAGCCAGGGGACAGGCAACAATGAGCAGTTCTTC	CASSQGTGNNEQFF
15	TRBD2	TRBV7-3	once	TRBJ2-1	TGTGCCAGCAGCCCGACTAGCGCGACCTACAATGAGCAGTTCTTC	CASSPTSATYNEQFF
14	-	TRBV18	-	TRBJ2-5	TGTGCCAGCTCACCACAGGAGGGGCAAGAGACCCAGTACTTC	CASSPQEGQETQYF
15	TRBD2	TRBV10-3	few	TRBJ2-2	TGTGCCATCAGTGGGAGGACTAGCGGGACCGGGGAGCTGTTTTTT	CAISGRTSGTGELFF
12	TRBD2	TRBV27	-	TRBJ2-3	TGTGCCAGCCTAGCGGGCGGGGATACGCAGTATTTT	CASLAGGDTQYF
11	TRBD1	TRBV10-3	-	TRBJ1-2	TGTGCCACCTGGGACAGCTATGGCTACACCTTC	CATWDSYGYTF
17	TRBD1	TRBV27	-	TRBJ2-3	TGTGCCAGCAGCAGACAGGGAGTCGGTCTTAGCACAGATACGCAGTATTTT	CASSRQGVGLSTDTQYF
16	TRBD1	TRBV6-1	-	TRBJ1-2	TGTGCCAGCAGTGCCCTCACCGGGACAGGGGACTATGGCTACACCTTC	CASSALTGTGDYGYTF
13	-	TRBV12-5	-	TRBJ1-1	TGTGCTAGTGGTTTGAGCCCGGTCACTGAAGCTTTCTTT	CASGLSPVTEAFF
15	TRBD1	TRBV2	once	TRBJ1-2	TGTGCCAGCAGTAAGATAACAGGGGTTAACTATGGCTACACCTTC	CASSKITGVNYGYTF
17	TRBD2	TRBV11-3	-	TRBJ2-2	TGTGCCAGCAGACCCGGGACTAGCGGGAGTAATGGCGGGGAGCTGTTTTTT	CASRPGTSGSNGGELFF
16	-	TRBV29-1	few	TRBJ2-3	-	CSVEFFGPGERDTQYF
16	-	TRBV7-2	-	TRBJ1-3	TGTGCCAGCAGCCCAACGACACGTTCCTCTGGAAACACCATATATTTT	CASSPTTRSSGNTIYF
15	TRBD2	TRBV6-5	-	TRBJ2-2	TGTGCCAGCAGCGCCGGGACTAGCCGTGCCGGGGAGCTGTTTTTT	CASSAGTSRAGELFF
13	-	TRBV5-1	-	TRBJ2-3	TGCGCCAGTCGGGGGACGGAAACAGATACGCAGTATTTT	CASRGTETDTQYF
15	TRBD2	TRBV30	-	TRBJ2-1	TGTGCCTGGAGCGACCCCTTCCGAGCGGGAAATGAGCAGTTCTTC	CAWSDPFRAGNEQFF
17	TRBD2	TRBV3-1/TRBV3-2	-	TRBJ2-3	TGTGCCAGCAGCCCGAGGATGGGCGGGAGGGCCCCAGATACGCAGTATTTT	CASSPRMGGRAPDTQYF
14	TRBD1	TRBV15	-	TRBJ2-3	TGTGCCACCAGCCGGGACAGACACACAGATACGCAGTATTTT	CATSRDRHTDTQYF
13	-	TRBV30	-	TRBJ1-5	TGTGCCTGGAGTGTACAGGGTGCTCAGCCCCAGCATTTT	CAWSVQGAQPQHF
15	TRBD1	TRBV6-2/TRBV6-3	once	TRBJ1-1	TGTGCCAGCAGTTACTATGACAGGGGGTACCCTGAAGCTTTCTTT	CASSYYDRGYPEAFF
13	-	TRBV30	-	TRBJ2-1	TGTGCCTGGAGTAAAAGGAGTTACGGTGAGCAGTTCTTC	CAWSKRSYGEQFF
13	-	TRBV11-3	-	TRBJ2-7	TGTGCCAGCAGCACCCAGGGGGGCAGCGAGCAGTACTTC	CASSTQGGSEQYF
13	TRBD1	TRBV6-5	-	TRBJ1-1	TGTGCCAGCAGTTTAACAGGGGACACTGAAGCTTTCTTT	CASSLTGDTEAFF